Presented here are 4 T cell receptor beta chains from one specimen sequenced in a study of shared clonotypes between healthy human individuals (TCRdb year 2020). The library came from the immunoSEQ multiplex PCR assay. TCRdb re-hosts the immuneACCESS table, in-frame sequences only. Its copies lack some clones; in the studies checked, an unresolved V gene accounts for under half of them, and the cause for the rest is not known. This sample has some 490,000 clones in its table, and 78% of those were observed once. 12% of the sample is taken by the ten largest. Source material: PBMCs. The origin of the receptors is a woman aged 40 to 49 in good health. Some clones in this sample may be carry-over from other donors' samples.

The V and J genes are TRBV7-9 and TRBJ2-5; TRBD2 matches 14 bases. The V and J ends lost 5 bases and 4 bases, in that order; junction bases with no gene match: 6. Germline assignment: CDR1 SEHNR and CDR2 FQNEAQ (reference sequence). This CDR3 has 16 amino acids. The DNA of the CDR3 is TGTGCCAGCAGCGGGGGGACTAGCGGGAGAGTAGAGACCCAGTACTTC. Translating it yields CASSGGTSGRVETQYF.

The chain employs TRBV6-1 and TRBJ2-1; perhaps TRBD2 as D (5 bases). The germline V gene encodes CDR1 MNHNS and CDR2 SASEGT. The CDR3 has 13 residues. V was shortened by 4 bases and J by 9 bases, with 13 bases between the two germline ends. The CDR3 protein is CASSAQLEVEQFF. The CDR3 coding sequence is TGTGCCAGCAGTGCGCAACTAGAGGTTGAGCAGTTCTTC.

This chain uses TRBV5-1 with TRBJ2-7, with 9 nucleotides matching TRBD1. V lost 0 bases to trimming and J lost 2 bases; unmatched junction nucleotides: 0. Germline CDR1 and CDR2: SGHRS and YFSETQ. The CDR3 totals 14 residues. The CDR3 here is CASSLGTGAYEQYF. As DNA, the CDR3 is TGCGCCAGCAGCTTGGGGACAGGGGCCTACGAGCAGTACTTC.

This clone turned up a few times. V usage is TRBV20-1 and J usage is TRBJ1-1; D remains unclear. The germline V gene encodes CDR1 DFQATT and CDR2 SNEGSKA (reference sequence). The germline V and J ends were trimmed by 5 bases and 8 bases, with 9 bases remaining between them. The CDR3 contains 10 residues. The CDR3 loop is CSAPDIEAFF. The CDR3 nucleotides read TGCAGTGCTCCAGACATAGAAGCTTTCTTT.